This entry lists 14 T cell receptor beta chains sequenced from one sample in a study of blood T cell repertoires in COVID-19 (dated by TCRdb to between 2020 and 2021). Libraries were prepared through the immunoSEQ multiplex PCR assay. TCRdb carries this immuneACCESS record with in-frame sequences only. Its versions omit some clonotypes, under half of them owing to an unresolved V gene in the studies checked, with the rest unexplained. This sample holds over 250,000 clones; about 90% were observed only once. The leading ten clones occupy around 1.9% of the sample. The sample was PBMCs or T cells enriched from blood (not recorded which). The source is an older woman who had recovered from COVID-19.

The genes are TRBV7-6 and TRBJ1-5, with a weak D call TRBD1 (6 bases). This CDR3 comprises 16 residues. Per germline, CDR1 SGHVS and CDR2 FNYEAQ. Trimming removed 5 bases at V and 5 bases at J, with 19 bases between. The CDR3 nucleotides are TGTGCCAGCAGCGCTTTACAGGGTAGAAGGGATCAGCCCCAGCATTTT. Translation: CASSALQGRRDQPQHF.

The chain combines TRBV9 with TRBJ2-5, with TRBD2 matching 11 bases. CDR1 and CDR2 (germline): SGDLS, YYNGEE. V lost 4 bases and J lost 2; bases outside the gene matches: 10. The CDR3 extends over 17 amino acids. In nucleotides, the CDR3 is TGTGCCAGCAGCATTGGGACTAGCGGACACACTCAAGAGACCCAGTACTTC. Residues: CASSIGTSGHTQETQYF.

This clone showed up just once. This sequence joins TRBV6-5 and TRBJ1-4; D not resolved. CDR1 and CDR2 from the germline V gene are MNHEY and SVGAGI. The CDR3 loop spans 16 amino acids. Trimming left V 1 base short and J 10 bases short, with 19 bases between. The CDR3 region is CASSYLAEGWSGKLFF. Here the CDR3 DNA reads TGTGCCAGCAGTTACTTGGCCGAAGGTTGGAGTGGAAAACTGTTTTTT.

The V and J genes are TRBV6-1 and TRBJ2-7, with TRBD2 matching 13 bases. CDR1 and CDR2 (germline): MNHNS, SASEGT. CDR3 length equals 16 residues. V shed 3 bases, J shed 2 bases, and the junction held 4 bases outside the gene matches. CDR3 region: CASSDAGTSGTYEQYF. The CDR3 DNA follows: TGTGCCAGCAGTGACGCCGGGACTAGCGGGACCTACGAGCAGTACTTC.

This clone showed up just once. The chain combines TRBV15 with TRBJ1-2; 8 nucleotides match TRBD1. V dropped 0 bases and J dropped 8; count of bases not matched to a gene: 8. CDR1 and CDR2 (germline): LNHNV, YYDKDF (reference sequence). This CDR3 is 15 amino acids long. DNA of the CDR3: TGTGCCACCAGCAGAGATGTTCAGGGGGCTGGGGGCTACACCTTC. Translated, it gives CATSRDVQGAGGYTF.

The chain links TRBV9 to TRBJ1-1, with unresolved D. This CDR3 contains 14 residues. The germline V gene encodes CDR1 SGDLS and CDR2 YYNGEE. Between the trimmed V and J ends, which lost 0 bases and 0 bases, there was a span of 6 bases. The CDR3 region is CASSVAVLNTEAFF. The DNA for the CDR3 is TGTGCCAGCAGCGTAGCAGTTTTGAACACTGAAGCTTTCTTT.

The rearrangement uses TRBV19 and TRBJ2-3, with D tentatively TRBD2 (6 bases). V lost 7 bases, J lost 3 bases, and 14 bases lay in between. Per the germline V gene, CDR1 is LNHDA and CDR2 is SQIVND (reference sequence). This CDR3 has 14 residues. The CDR3 here is CASNRGAGTDTQYF. The CDR3 coding sequence is TGTGCCAGTAATCGGGGCGCGGGGACAGATACGCAGTATTTT. The variable domain in full, with the rest retrieved from reference TRBV19 and TRBJ2-3, is DGGITQSPKYLFRKEGQNVTLSCEQNLNHDAMYWYRQDPGQGLRLIYYSQIVNDFQKGDIAEGYSVSREKKESFPLTVTSAQKNPTAFYLCASNRGAGTDTQYFGPGTRLTVL.

V and J are TRBV27 and TRBJ1-3; D is possibly TRBD1 (5 bases). The CDR3 loop spans 15 amino acids. The germline CDR1 and CDR2 sequences are MNHEY and SMNVEV (reference sequence). The V and J ends lost 3 bases and 0 bases respectively, with 9 bases between them. The CDR3 spells CASSFGGGSGNTIYF. CDR3 sequence (DNA): TGTGCCAGCAGTTTCGGGGGGGGCTCTGGAAACACCATATATTTT.

The J gene is TRBJ2-1, the V gene TRBV7-9, with D unresolved. The V and J ends lost 5 bases and 7 bases respectively, with 3 bases between them. This CDR3 has 10 amino acids. Germline V gene data show CDR1 as SEHNR and CDR2 as FQNEAQ (reference sequence). For the CDR3, the DNA is TGTGCCAGCAGCGTAAATGAGCAGTTCTTC. Translated, it gives CASSVNEQFF.

This chain joins TRBV27 and TRBJ2-5; tentative D call: TRBD1 (6 bases). The V end was cut by 3 bases, the J end by 7 bases, with 21 bases between. The CDR3 has 16 amino acids. Per germline, CDR1 MNHEY and CDR2 SMNVEV (reference sequence). The CDR3 DNA follows: TGTGCCAGCAGTTTCTCCAGGGGCTTATCTCCGGGGACCCAGTACTTC. Translation gives CASSFSRGLSPGTQYF.

V is TRBV5-1 and J is TRBJ1-3, with a possible D match to TRBD1 (6 bases). V was pared by 0 bases and J by 4 bases, with 8 bases between. The CDR3 loop spans 14 amino acids. The germline V gene has CDR1 SGHRS and CDR2 YFSETQ. The CDR3 DNA is TGCGCCAGCAGCTTGGGGGACAACGGAAACACCATATATTTT. This gives the protein CASSLGDNGNTIYF.

V gene TRBV28 combines with J gene TRBJ2-3; 7 bases map to TRBD2. Trimming took 4 bases from V and 6 from J; bases not matched to a gene: 10. This CDR3 spans 15 amino acids. Germline V gene data show CDR1 as MDHEN and CDR2 as SYDVKM. The CDR3 DNA is TGTGCCAGCAGTTGGCGCGGGAGAACTTTGGATACGCAGTATTTT. It encodes CASSWRGRTLDTQYF.

This chain links TRBV5-1 with TRBJ1-6; 7 positions match TRBD1. The germline gives CDR1 SGHRS, CDR2 YFSETQ. V dropped 4 bases and J dropped 7; count of bases not matched to a gene: 8. This CDR3 is 15 amino acids long. The CDR3 spells CASSPREGGNSPLHF. The CDR3 DNA follows: TGCGCCAGCAGCCCCCGGGAAGGGGGCAATTCACCCCTCCACTTT.

This clone was counted a few times. V is TRBV7-9 and J is TRBJ1-2; D uncertain. The germline V gene encodes CDR1 SEHNR and CDR2 FQNEAQ (reference sequence). V lost 1 base and J 4 bases, leaving 7 bases between the germline ends. The CDR3 extends over 13 amino acids. The CDR3, as DNA: TGTGCCAGCAGCTTAGTTGGGAGCTATGGCTACACCTTC. Translated: CASSLVGSYGYTF.